The 28 T cell receptor beta chains in this list originate from one sample, sequenced in a study of T cell changes during pregnancy in multiple sclerosis. TCRdb's table, derived via immunoSEQ multiplex PCR, lists solely in-frame clones and lacks some. The sample holds 8,500 to 13,000 clones, around nine tenths seen once. The sample was CD8+ T cells from peripheral blood mononuclear cells, taken in the first trimester of pregnancy. The receptors stem from a female donor in good health, enrolled as a control in a pregnancy study.

The chain couples TRBV5-6 to TRBJ1-2, with D perhaps matching TRBD1 (6 bases). The CDR3 runs 18 residues. V was pared by 4 bases and J by 0 bases, with 22 bases between. Germline V lookup: CDR1 SGHDT, CDR2 YYEEEE. In DNA, the CDR3 is TGTGCCAGCAGCGACTCGGGACAAGACCATAATACTAACTATGGCTACACCTTC. Protein product: CASSDSGQDHNTNYGYTF. The full variable domain, its missing parts supplied by reference TRBV5-6 and TRBJ1-2, is DAGVTQSPTHLIKTRGQQVTLRCSPKSGHDTVSWYQQALGQGPQFIFQYYEEEERQRGNFPDRFSGHQFPNYSSELNVNALLLGDSALYLCASSDSGQDHNTNYGYTFGSGTRLTVV.

The rearrangement uses TRBV6-1 and TRBJ1-4; possible D gene TRBD1, 6 bases. The V and J ends lost 3 bases and 3 bases respectively, with 11 bases between them. Germline assignment: CDR1 MNHNS and CDR2 SASEGT. The CDR3 has 15 residues. CDR3: CASSEGRGPNEKLFF. CDR3 DNA sequence: TGTGCCAGCAGTGAGGGCAGGGGCCCTAATGAAAAACTGTTTTTT.

The table lists this clone with a few counts. V and J are TRBV15 and TRBJ2-1; 11 bases match TRBD2. CDR1 LNHNV and CDR2 YYDKDF come from the germline V gene (reference sequence). The ends lost 0 bases at V and 8 bases at J; junction bases unmatched: 3. CDR3 length equals 15 residues. In nucleotides, the CDR3 is TGTGCCACCAGCAGAGATAGCGGGGGGGCCGATGAGCAGTTCTTC. Translated: CATSRDSGGADEQFF.

J is TRBJ1-2 and V is TRBV10-3; possibly TRBD1 for D (6 bases). Trimming shortened V by 8 bases and J by 0 bases, and 19 bases separated the two germline ends. Germline V gene sequence: CDR1 ENHRY, CDR2 SYGVKD. This CDR3 comprises 16 residues. As DNA, the CDR3 is TGTGCCATCGCCATGGAGGGGGGGCTGGCTAACTATGGCTACACCTTC. It codes for CAIAMEGGLANYGYTF.

The rearrangement joins TRBV4-3 to TRBJ1-5; TRBD1 is a possible D gene (5 bases). This CDR3 is 14 amino acids long. V gave up 1 base and J gave up 7 bases, with 11 bases separating them. Germline V lookup: CDR1 LGHNA, CDR2 YSLEER. CDR3 sequence reads: CASSQGTTAQPQHF. The CDR3 nucleotides read TGCGCCAGCAGCCAAGGGACAACCGCACAGCCCCAGCATTTT.

This sequence joins TRBV4-2 and TRBJ2-1, with TRBD2 matching 9 bases. The trim removed 0 bases at V and 6 bases at J, leaving 9 bases unmatched. Germline CDR1 reads LGHNA; CDR2 reads YNFKEQ. The CDR3 extends over 17 amino acids. The CDR3 protein is CASSQEFSGGTINEQFF. In nucleotides, the CDR3 is TGTGCCAGCAGCCAAGAGTTTAGCGGGGGTACCATCAATGAGCAGTTCTTC.

The V and J genes are TRBV6-5 and TRBJ1-3; possibly TRBD1 for D (5 bases). This CDR3 has 16 residues. V was pared by 0 bases and J by 4 bases, with 13 bases between. In germline, CDR1 is MNHEY, CDR2 SVGAGI. CDR3 nucleotides: TGTGCCAGCAGTTACTCGCCGGGGGTTGAGGGAAACACCATATATTTT. This sequence encodes CASSYSPGVEGNTIYF.

The chain carries TRBV6-6 and TRBJ1-1; D gene unclear. Germline V gene sequence: CDR1 MNHNY, CDR2 SVGAGI (reference sequence). Deletions cut 3 bases from V and 2 bases from J, with 16 bases between. The CDR3 contains 16 residues. This chain's CDR3 is CASSYLVGGLNTEAFF. The CDR3 nucleotides are TGTGCCAGCAGTTATTTGGTGGGAGGACTAAACACTGAAGCTTTCTTT.

The J gene is TRBJ2-2, the V gene TRBV7-6, with TRBD1 identical over 9 bases. Germline trimming cut 5 bases from V and 4 bases from J; bases unmatched to any gene: 8. This CDR3 contains 16 residues. The germline V gene has CDR1 SGHVS and CDR2 FNYEAQ. The DNA of the CDR3 is TGTGCCAGCAGCGTCACAGGGGGCGTGGGCACCGGGGAGCTGTTTTTT. Protein sequence: CASSVTGGVGTGELFF. Filled out from reference TRBV7-6 and TRBJ2-2, the complete variable domain reads GAGVSQSPRYKVTKRGQDVALRCDPISGHVSLYWYRQALGQGPEFLTYFNYEAQQDKSGLPNDRFSAERPEGSISTLTIQRTEQRDSAMYRCASSVTGGVGTGELFFGEGSRLTVL.

The CDR3 region is CASSEDTNTEAFF. CDR3 bases: TGTGCCAGCAGTGAGGACACGAACACTGAAGCTTTCTTT. The chain uses TRBV6-4 and TRBJ1-1, with a possible D match to TRBD1 (5 bases). The V end was cut by 3 bases, the J end by 1 base, with 6 bases between. Germline CDR1 is MRHNA and CDR2 is SNTAGT. The CDR3 runs to 13 residues.

V usage is TRBV18 and J usage is TRBJ2-1, with D uncertain. The germline V gene encodes CDR1 KGHSH and CDR2 LQKENI. This CDR3 is 13 amino acids long. V dropped 5 bases and J dropped 4 bases, with 9 bases sitting between them. DNA for the CDR3: TGTGCCAGCTCATCCCCCTTGTACAATGAGCAGTTCTTC. This translates into CASSSPLYNEQFF.

This chain connects TRBV9 to TRBJ1-1; TRBD1 aligns across 11 bases. After removal of 3 bases from V and 4 bases from J, the junction contained 2 bases not matched to a gene. This CDR3 has 14 residues. Germline CDR1 and CDR2: SGDLS and YYNGEE. CDR3 nucleotides: TGTGCCAGCAGCGGGACAGGGGGCGGCACTGAAGCTTTCTTT. It codes for CASSGTGGGTEAFF.

This sequence joins TRBV7-9 and TRBJ1-2; tentatively, D is TRBD1 (6 bases). CDR1 is SEHNR and CDR2 is FQNEAQ in the germline V gene (reference sequence). This CDR3 spans 13 amino acids. V lost 5 bases and J lost 5, with 12 bases in between. CDR3 DNA sequence: TGTGCCAGCAGCCCTACAGGGAGTTATGGCTACACCTTC. Protein sequence: CASSPTGSYGYTF.

The rearrangement joins TRBV7-2 to TRBJ2-7; TRBD2 agrees at 9 bases. With V trimmed by 1 base and J by 1 base, 2 bases remained unmatched. The CDR3 length is 15 residues. The germline V gene encodes CDR1 SGHTA and CDR2 FQGNSA. The DNA for the CDR3 is TGTGCCAGCAGCTTAGGCGGGGGGGGTTCCTACGAGCAGTACTTC. Encoded protein: CASSLGGGGSYEQYF.

CDR3 coding DNA: TGCGCCAGCAGCCAAGATCTTCGGGGGGAAAACATTCAGTACTTC. It specifies CASSQDLRGENIQYF. This sequence joins TRBV4-3 and TRBJ2-4; 7 positions match TRBD2. Germline V gene sequence: CDR1 LGHNA, CDR2 YSLEER. V shed 0 bases, J shed 5 bases, and the junction held 4 bases outside the gene matches. CDR3 size: 15 residues.

The rearrangement links TRBV7-9 to TRBJ1-4; D unresolved. Per germline, CDR1 SEHNR and CDR2 FQNEAQ (reference sequence). The V end lost 5 bases, the J end lost 5 bases, and 27 bases lay between the germline ends. CDR3 length equals 19 residues. The CDR3 loop is CASSRISTETHRYNEKLFF. The CDR3 coding sequence is TGTGCCAGCAGCCGAATTTCTACTGAAACCCACCGCTACAATGAAAAACTGTTTTTT.

CDR3 protein: CASSDVGASNQPQHF. CDR3 sequence (DNA): TGTGCCAGCAGTGACGTGGGGGCTAGCAATCAGCCCCAGCATTTT. The V gene is TRBV2, the J gene TRBJ1-5, with D maybe TRBD1 (6 bases). This CDR3 is built from 15 residues. Between the trimmed V and J ends, which lost 3 bases and 0 bases, there was a span of 9 bases. Germline V lookup: CDR1 SNHLY, CDR2 FYNNEI.

This rearrangement joins TRBV6-5 to TRBJ1-4; D gene unclear. From germline, CDR1 is MNHEY and CDR2 SVGAGI. The CDR3 runs 15 residues. V was clipped by 2 bases and J by 5 bases, with 12 bases between them. The CDR3 region is CASSYGPEGNEKLFF. The CDR3 DNA is TGTGCCAGCAGTTACGGGCCGGAGGGAAATGAAAAACTGTTTTTT.

This chain connects TRBV5-4 to TRBJ2-1; TRBD1 aligns across 8 bases. The germline gives CDR1 SGHNT, CDR2 YYREEE (reference sequence). CDR3 length equals 17 residues. Trimming at V came to 0 bases and at J to 8 bases, leaving 13 bases not matched to a gene. The CDR3 sequence: CASSLAIDGQGRDEQFF. Here the CDR3 DNA reads TGTGCCAGCAGCTTGGCAATTGATGGACAGGGTAGGGATGAGCAGTTCTTC.

The V gene is TRBV7-9, the J gene TRBJ2-3; D possibly corresponds to TRBD2 (6 bases). The CDR3 runs 15 residues. The germline V gene has CDR1 SEHNR and CDR2 FQNEAQ (reference sequence). V shed 6 bases and J shed 4 bases, with 17 bases lying between them. CDR3 amino acids: CASSHGGIGADTQYF. DNA for the CDR3: TGTGCCAGCAGTCATGGGGGGATTGGGGCAGATACGCAGTATTTT.

V and J are TRBV5-1 and TRBJ1-1; 7 nucleotides align to TRBD1. This CDR3 is built from 17 residues. From germline, CDR1 is SGHRS and CDR2 YFSETQ. J gave up 0 bases and V 2 bases, and 10 bases lay outside the gene matches. CDR3 sequence: CASSFPDRVGMNTEAFF. DNA of the CDR3: TGCGCCAGCAGCTTCCCAGACAGGGTGGGAATGAACACTGAAGCTTTCTTT.

V and J are TRBV19 and TRBJ1-2; no clear D. Germline V gene data show CDR1 as LNHDA and CDR2 as SQIVND (reference sequence). V was clipped by 8 bases and J by 5 bases, with 6 bases between them. CDR3 size: 10 residues. The CDR3 is CASLRYGYTF. For the CDR3, the DNA is TGTGCCAGTTTGCGGTATGGCTACACCTTC. Full variable domain (rest looked up from reference TRBV19 and TRBJ1-2): DGGITQSPKYLFRKEGQNVTLSCEQNLNHDAMYWYRQDPGQGLRLIYYSQIVNDFQKGDIAEGYSVSREKKESFPLTVTSAQKNPTAFYLCASLRYGYTFGSGTRLTVV.

This chain connects TRBV6-6 to TRBJ1-5, with 7 bases aligning to TRBD1. V shed 1 base, J shed 0 bases, and the junction held 3 bases outside the gene matches. The length of the CDR3 is 16 residues. Germline V gene sequence: CDR1 MNHNY, CDR2 SVGAGI (reference sequence). The CDR3 region is CASSYYGTDSNQPQHF. CDR3 in DNA: TGTGCCAGCAGTTACTACGGGACAGATAGCAATCAGCCCCAGCATTTT.

By frequency in the sample, this clone is medium-sized. The gene calls are TRBV7-9 and TRBJ1-2, with a possible D match to TRBD1 (5 bases). Per the germline V gene, CDR1 is SEHNR and CDR2 is FQNEAQ (reference sequence). The V gene lost 0 bases and the J gene lost 4 bases, with 15 bases spanning the gap. This CDR3 region has 16 residues. The CDR3, as DNA: TGTGCCAGCAGCTTAGCCCGGGACTCTTTTCGCTATGGCTACACCTTC. Amino acid sequence: CASSLARDSFRYGYTF.

CDR3 sequence: CASRKMDTTYEQYF. The CDR3 DNA sequence: TGTGCCAGCAGGAAAATGGACACGACCTACGAGCAGTACTTC. The chain recombines TRBV6-5 with TRBJ2-7; tentative D call: TRBD1 (5 bases). V lost 6 bases and J lost 2, with 14 bases in between. The germline gives CDR1 MNHEY, CDR2 SVGAGI. CDR3 length: 14 residues.

This CDR3 is CASSGGTGMGYTF. The CDR3 region has the DNA TGTGCCAGCAGCGGTGGGACAGGGATGGGCTACACCTTC. V and J are TRBV7-9 and TRBJ1-2, with 9 bases identical to TRBD1. The CDR3 extends over 13 amino acids. The germline V gene has CDR1 SEHNR and CDR2 FQNEAQ (reference sequence). V lost 5 bases and J lost 8; bases outside the gene matches: 6.

This sequence joins TRBV10-1 and TRBJ2-3, with a weak D call TRBD1 (5 bases). The V gene lost 2 bases and the J gene lost 1 base, with 13 bases spanning the gap. The CDR3 is 16 residues long. Looked up from germline, CDR1 is WNHNN and CDR2 is SYGVQD (reference sequence). The CDR3, as DNA: TGCGCCAGCAGTGAGCTAGGGGTCCTTTGCACAGATACGCAGTATTTT. Residues: CASSELGVLCTDTQYF.

This chain links TRBV7-3 with TRBJ2-1, with 11 bases fitting TRBD2. Germline V gene sequence: CDR1 SGHTA, CDR2 FQGTGA. The CDR3 contains 15 residues. The V gene end was trimmed by 5 bases and the J gene end by 4 bases; junction bases not matched to a gene: 4. This CDR3 reads CASSLSSGGYNEQFF. The CDR3, as DNA: TGTGCCAGCAGCCTCTCTAGCGGGGGGTACAATGAGCAGTTCTTC.